The clone carrying this TCR beta chain was seen a few times. Treatment defined: randomized to nivolumab then ipilimumab (arm A) or the reverse (arm B). No patient had prior DNA-damaging chemotherapy. Sorted cells were live CD3+CD8+, lacking CD19 and CD56, from PBMCs. The data derive from a study of sequential checkpoint blockade in melanoma. Study-wide context: Arm A got nivolumab then ipilimumab; arm B the reverse, 1:1.

Assay: immunoSEQ multiplex PCR; the TCRdb copy retains only in-frame clones and omits some. The sample lists 15,000 to 20,000 clones, about two thirds occurring once. The CDR3 runs to 16 residues. The germline V gene encodes CDR1 SGHDN and CDR2 FVKESK. Losses at the gene ends were 3 bases for V and 0 bases for J; bases not matched to a gene: 2. The clonotype originates from a human donor with melanoma. The chain joins TRBV14 to TRBJ2-4; 10 bases are a match to TRBD1. The sample in question was CD8+ T cells sorted from blood (inferred from file names), obtained from a patient given nivolumab and ipilimumab in sequence. Written as DNA, the CDR3 is TGTGCCAGCAGCCAGACAGGGGGCCTAGCCAAAAACATTCAGTACTTC. Translated: CASSQTGGLAKNIQYF.